These T cell receptor beta chains were read from a single sample in a study of T cell responses to AZD1222 COVID-19 vaccine. Measured with immunoSEQ multiplex PCR; TCRdb has only the in-frame clones, and not every one. The sample holds some 120,000 clones, roughly 93% seen once. Sequenced here: peripheral blood, sampled 28 days after the second AZD1222 dose. These receptors originate from an adult who received the AZD1222 COVID-19 vaccine. Each CDR3 is given with its conserved first and last residue. Each record gives: D gene, clone size, V gene, J gene, CDR3 protein, CDR3 DNA. D genes are given only for firm matches. The size of a clone is reported for some rows only, either as once, few or many, or as a class for expanded clones.

D: -; size: -; V: TRBV28; J: TRBJ2-3; CDR3: CASSPAAHRTDTQYF; DNA: TGTGCCAGCAGCCCGGCGGCCCACCGGACAGATACGCAGTATTTT
D: -; size: -; V: TRBV5-1; J: TRBJ2-7; CDR3: CASSWAIADSSYEQYF; DNA: TGCGCCAGCAGCTGGGCTATAGCGGACAGCTCCTACGAGCAGTACTTC
D: TRBD1; size: -; V: TRBV5-5; J: TRBJ1-1; CDR3: CASSPTGRNTEAFF; DNA: TGTGCCAGCAGCCCGACAGGGAGAAACACTGAAGCTTTCTTT
D: -; size: -; V: TRBV28; J: TRBJ1-1; CDR3: CASSLSLGQWMNTEAFF; DNA: TGTGCCAGCAGTTTATCTTTGGGACAATGGATGAACACTGAAGCTTTCTTT
D: -; size: -; V: TRBV29-1; J: TRBJ1-1; CDR3: CSVRPMNTEAFF; DNA: TGCAGCGTTAGACCGATGAACACTGAAGCTTTCTTT
D: TRBD1; size: -; V: TRBV28; J: TRBJ1-1; CDR3: CASDGTGKAFF; DNA: TGTGCCAGCGATGGGACAGGGAAAGCTTTCTTT
D: TRBD2; size: -; V: TRBV6-6; J: TRBJ2-7; CDR3: CASSKLAAQVEQYF; DNA: TGTGCCAGCAGTAAGCTAGCGGCTCAGGTCGAGCAGTACTTC
D: TRBD1; size: -; V: TRBV19; J: TRBJ1-1; CDR3: CASSTQGAEAFF; DNA: TGTGCCAGTAGTACTCAGGGGGCTGAAGCTTTCTTT
D: -; size: -; V: TRBV3-1/TRBV3-2; J: TRBJ2-1; CDR3: CASSQDMTGHQFF; DNA: TGTGCCAGCAGCCAAGATATGACGGGGCATCAGTTCTTC
D: TRBD2; size: -; V: TRBV12-5; J: TRBJ2-1; CDR3: CASGLADGLAAVLSSSYNEQFF; DNA: TGTGCTAGTGGTTTGGCCGACGGACTAGCGGCAGTACTTTCGAGCTCCTACAATGAGCAGTTCTTC
D: -; size: -; V: TRBV10-1; J: TRBJ1-4; CDR3: CASSGGHVGEKLFF; DNA: TGCGCCAGCAGTGGGGGACACGTCGGCGAAAAACTGTTTTTT
D: -; size: -; V: TRBV20-1; J: TRBJ2-5; CDR3: CSALWRETQYF; DNA: TGCAGTGCTCTTTGGAGAGAGACCCAGTACTTC
D: TRBD2; size: -; V: TRBV15; J: TRBJ2-1; CDR3: CATSRDSLAGGYEQFF; DNA: TGTGCCACCAGCAGAGATTCCCTAGCGGGAGGGTATGAGCAGTTCTTC
D: -; size: -; V: TRBV19; J: TRBJ2-7; CDR3: CASSIVHIGAYEQYF; DNA: TGTGCCAGTAGTATAGTCCACATCGGGGCCTACGAGCAGTACTTC
D: -; size: -; V: TRBV19; J: TRBJ1-5; CDR3: CASRWSEGSRQPQHF; DNA: TGTGCCAGTAGGTGGAGTGAGGGGTCGAGGCAGCCCCAGCATTTT
D: TRBD1; size: -; V: TRBV19; J: TRBJ1-2; CDR3: CASRLWQGDNYGYTF; DNA: TGTGCCAGTAGATTGTGGCAGGGGGACAACTATGGCTACACCTTC
D: -; size: -; V: TRBV19; J: TRBJ1-2; CDR3: CASSLVVGGNYGYTF; DNA: TGTGCCAGTAGCCTGGTAGTCGGGGGAAACTATGGCTACACCTTC
D: -; size: -; V: TRBV19; J: TRBJ1-4; CDR3: CASTLTATNEKLFF; DNA: TGTGCCAGTACCCTGACAGCAACTAATGAAAAACTGTTTTTT
D: -; size: -; V: TRBV7-9; J: TRBJ1-2; CDR3: CASSLEQGISTF; DNA: TGTGCCAGCAGCTTAGAACAGGGAATATCCACCTTC
D: -; size: -; V: TRBV4-1; J: TRBJ1-4; CDR3: CASSQNREKLFF; DNA: TGCGCCAGCAGCCAAAATCGGGAAAAACTGTTTTTT
D: TRBD1; size: -; V: TRBV7-9; J: TRBJ1-6; CDR3: CASSSDRIDRGPRGSPLHF; DNA: TGTGCCAGCAGCTCCGATCGGATAGACAGGGGCCCACGGGGTTCACCCCTCCACTTT
D: -; size: -; V: TRBV5-1; J: TRBJ2-7; CDR3: CASSSATNGIYEQYF; DNA: TGCGCCAGCAGTTCCGCAACCAATGGGATCTACGAGCAGTACTTC
D: -; size: -; V: TRBV9; J: TRBJ2-1; CDR3: CASSESESEQFF; DNA: TGTGCCAGCAGCGAGAGTGAGTCTGAGCAGTTCTTC
D: TRBD2; size: -; V: TRBV18; J: TRBJ2-2; CDR3: CASSPKRELWSGELFF; DNA: TGTGCCAGCTCACCAAAGCGGGAACTTTGGAGCGGGGAGCTGTTTTTT
D: TRBD2; size: once; V: TRBV6-5; J: TRBJ2-1; CDR3: CASSQLAGGPEQFF; DNA: TGTGCCAGCAGTCAACTAGCGGGAGGGCCTGAGCAGTTCTTC
D: -; size: -; V: TRBV2; J: TRBJ1-3; CDR3: CASSEGGSGNTIYF; DNA: TGTGCCAGCAGTGAAGGAGGCTCTGGAAACACCATATATTTT
D: -; size: -; V: TRBV10-2; J: TRBJ2-3; CDR3: CASSESTRVDTQYF; DNA: TGCGCCAGCAGTGAGTCGACTAGGGTGGATACGCAGTATTTT
D: -; size: -; V: TRBV7-9; J: TRBJ2-2; CDR3: CASSPSRKNTGELFF; DNA: TGTGCCAGCAGCCCCTCGAGGAAAAACACCGGGGAGCTGTTTTTT
D: TRBD1; size: -; V: TRBV28; J: TRBJ1-3; CDR3: CASSSGTVDGNTIYF; DNA: TGTGCCAGCAGTTCTGGGACAGTGGATGGAAACACCATATATTTT
D: -; size: -; V: TRBV9; J: TRBJ1-3; CDR3: CASSSTGTTGNTIYF; DNA: TGTGCCAGCAGCTCAACAGGGACCACTGGAAACACCATATATTTT
D: -; size: -; V: TRBV6-6; J: TRBJ1-2; CDR3: CASSRGRSRGYTF; DNA: TGTGCCAGCAGTCGTGGACGGTCGCGTGGCTACACCTTC
D: -; size: -; V: TRBV10-3; J: TRBJ2-3; CDR3: CAISEGGAMGTDTQYF; DNA: TGTGCCATCAGTGAGGGCGGCGCGATGGGGACAGATACGCAGTATTTT
D: TRBD2; size: -; V: TRBV7-9; J: TRBJ2-2; CDR3: CASSFSTEGLAEFTGELFF; DNA: TGTGCCAGCAGCTTCTCAACGGAGGGACTAGCGGAGTTCACCGGGGAGCTGTTTTTT
D: -; size: -; V: TRBV5-1; J: TRBJ2-1; CDR3: CASEETGSSYNEQFF; DNA: TGCGCCAGCGAGGAAACAGGGAGCTCCTACAATGAGCAGTTCTTC
D: -; size: once; V: TRBV28; J: TRBJ2-5; CDR3: CASSRTIQETQYF; DNA: TGTGCCAGCAGCAGAACTATCCAAGAGACCCAGTACTTC
D: -; size: -; V: TRBV2; J: TRBJ2-6; CDR3: CASRGGQSGANVLTF; DNA: TGTGCCAGCAGGGGGGGCCAATCTGGGGCCAACGTCCTGACTTTC
D: -; size: -; V: TRBV5-5; J: TRBJ1-1; CDR3: CASSPSWNTEAFF; DNA: TGTGCCAGCAGCCCCTCCTGGAATACTGAAGCTTTCTTT
D: TRBD2; size: -; V: TRBV10-1; J: TRBJ2-1; CDR3: CASSNNLAGGDNEQFF; DNA: TGCGCCAGCAGCAATAATCTAGCGGGAGGGGACAATGAGCAGTTCTTC
D: -; size: -; V: TRBV5-1; J: TRBJ1-4; CDR3: CASRTGFRGEKLFF; DNA: TGCGCCAGCAGGACAGGTTTCAGAGGTGAAAAACTGTTTTTT
D: TRBD1; size: -; V: TRBV2; J: TRBJ1-3; CDR3: CAIRQGRNTIYF; DNA: TGTGCCATCAGACAGGGGAGAAACACCATATATTTT
D: -; size: -; V: TRBV29-1; J: TRBJ2-7; CDR3: CSVDVSGQYEQYF; DNA: TGCAGCGTTGACGTGTCGGGGCAGTACGAGCAGTACTTC
D: -; size: -; V: TRBV6-4; J: TRBJ2-6; CDR3: CASSGPGTSSSSGANVLTF; DNA: TGTGCCAGCAGTGGCCCCGGCACCTCCTCAAGCTCTGGGGCCAACGTCCTGACTTTC
D: -; size: -; V: TRBV30; J: TRBJ2-1; CDR3: CAWAGGNEQFF; DNA: TGTGCCTGGGCTGGGGGGAATGAGCAGTTCTTC
D: -; size: -; V: TRBV5-4; J: TRBJ2-1; CDR3: CASSIRTYNEQFF; DNA: TGTGCCAGCAGCATAAGGACCTACAATGAGCAGTTCTTC
D: TRBD2; size: -; V: TRBV4-1; J: TRBJ2-1; CDR3: CASSQSPLAGVYNEQFF; DNA: TGCGCCAGCAGCCAATCACCTCTAGCGGGAGTTTACAATGAGCAGTTCTTC
D: TRBD1; size: -; V: TRBV18; J: TRBJ2-7; CDR3: CASSPFGTGSYEQYF; DNA: TGTGCCAGCTCACCATTTGGGACAGGGTCCTACGAGCAGTACTTC
D: TRBD2; size: -; V: TRBV27; J: TRBJ2-3; CDR3: CASSSIGGWLRASGAADTQYF; DNA: TGTGCCAGCAGTTCTATCGGAGGTTGGCTTCGGGCTAGCGGGGCGGCGGATACGCAGTATTTT
D: -; size: once; V: TRBV28; J: TRBJ1-2; CDR3: CASSLGHSNYGYTF; DNA: TGTGCCAGCAGTCTCGGACATTCTAACTATGGCTACACCTTC
D: TRBD2; size: once; V: TRBV12-3/TRBV12-4; J: TRBJ2-3; CDR3: CASSSVAGDTQYF; DNA: TGTGCCAGCAGTTCCGTAGCGGGAGATACGCAGTATTTT
D: -; size: -; V: TRBV9; J: TRBJ2-7; CDR3: CASSRDPPGGSVESYEQYF; DNA: TGTGCCAGCAGCCGCGACCCCCCAGGAGGGAGTGTAGAGTCCTACGAGCAGTACTTC
D: -; size: -; V: TRBV7-3; J: TRBJ2-1; CDR3: CASSLGTENEQFF; DNA: TGTGCCAGCAGCCTCGGGACGGAGAATGAGCAGTTCTTC
D: -; size: -; V: TRBV29-1; J: TRBJ1-2; CDR3: CSARQAGFGYTF; DNA: TGCAGCGCCAGACAGGCGGGATTTGGCTACACCTTC
D: -; size: -; V: TRBV6-1; J: TRBJ1-1; CDR3: CASSEGQRAFF; DNA: TGTGCCAGCAGTGAAGGACAGCGGGCTTTCTTT